This TCR beta chain was sequenced in a study of shared clonotypes between healthy human individuals. As for the study in general: Aged between 18 and 49, the donors were a couple of women and a few men. Every donor yielded three CD4 naive, three CD4 memory, two CD8 naive and one CD8 memory plate.

Original processing methods: Junction-only sequences without quality scores were provided by ImmunoSEQ, so filtering was different. The method was immunoSEQ multiplex PCR; TCRdb's version includes in-frame clones alone and lacks a portion of them. The V and J calls and clone size come from that table; D and trimming were worked out from the DNA. The sample has under 1,100,000 clones, under 80% seen once. This clone was detected once. Its target is unknown. Points from the study as a whole: Researchers found naive subsets generally carried larger estimated richness than memory subsets.

This TCR was recovered from a man aged 18 to 35 in good health. The specimen was memory CD4+ T cells sorted from blood. The subset is: CD45RA-negative fraction.

CDR3 nucleotide sequence: TGTGCCAGCAGCTGGCACCGGGACGGAGAAACAGATACGCAGTATTTT. This codes for CASSWHRDGETDTQYF. This rearrangement joins TRBV7-8 to TRBJ2-3; D could derive from TRBD1 or TRBD2 (5 bases each). The CDR3 loop spans 16 amino acids. CDR1 and CDR2 from the germline V gene are SGHVS and FQNEAQ. V gave up 4 bases and J gave up 3 bases, with 17 bases separating them.